The rows below give T cell receptor beta chains drawn from one sample of a study of blood T cell repertoires in COVID-19. TCRdb keeps only in-frame clones here, not all; method: immunoSEQ multiplex PCR. In the table there are 250,000 to 350,000 clones, 87% of which are singletons. Sequenced material: peripheral blood. The receptors shown here come from a man aged 18 to 29 with active or convalescent COVID-19. CDR3s include the opening cysteine and the closing phenylalanine or tryptophan. The order of the fields is CDR3 length, D gene, clone size, V gene, J gene, CDR3 DNA, CDR3 protein. D genes are given only for firm matches. Some rows have no size entry. The others give once, few or many, or a class for an expanded clone.

cdr3_length: 15
d_call: TRBD1
clone_size: NA
v_call: TRBV2
j_call: TRBJ1-2
cdr3_nt: TGTGCCAGCAGTCAAGGAAAGGACAGGACGGGGGGCTACACCTTC
cdr3_aa: CASSQGKDRTGGYTF

cdr3_length: 12
d_call: NA
clone_size: few
v_call: TRBV12-3/TRBV12-4
j_call: TRBJ2-5
cdr3_nt: TGTGCCAGCAGTTTAGGTTCGGAGACCCAGTACTTC
cdr3_aa: CASSLGSETQYF

cdr3_length: 15
d_call: NA
clone_size: NA
v_call: TRBV6-6
j_call: TRBJ2-5
cdr3_nt: TGTGCCAGCTTCGTGGGCCCCGACCTTCAAGAGACCCAGTACTTC
cdr3_aa: CASFVGPDLQETQYF

cdr3_length: 13
d_call: NA
clone_size: NA
v_call: TRBV2
j_call: TRBJ2-1
cdr3_nt: TGTGCCAGCACTGGGGGGAGGAGGGATGAGCAGTTCTTC
cdr3_aa: CASTGGRRDEQFF

cdr3_length: 17
d_call: NA
clone_size: once
v_call: TRBV11-3
j_call: TRBJ2-1
cdr3_nt: TGTGCCAGCAGTTCTCAGACGGGGAAACGCTCATACAATGAGCAGTTCTTC
cdr3_aa: CASSSQTGKRSYNEQFF

cdr3_length: 17
d_call: TRBD2
clone_size: NA
v_call: TRBV19
j_call: TRBJ2-1
cdr3_nt: TGTGCCAGTAGTGGGAGGACTAGCGGGAGTTGGGTTAATGAGCAGTTCTTC
cdr3_aa: CASSGRTSGSWVNEQFF

cdr3_length: 19
d_call: TRBD2
clone_size: NA
v_call: TRBV5-5
j_call: TRBJ2-5
cdr3_nt: TGTGCCAGCAGCCCCGGACTAGCGGGAGGACAGCCGACTGGAGAGACCCAGTACTTC
cdr3_aa: CASSPGLAGGQPTGETQYF

cdr3_length: 16
d_call: TRBD2
clone_size: NA
v_call: TRBV11-2
j_call: TRBJ2-1
cdr3_nt: TGTGCCAGCAGCTCTGTAGCGGGAGGGCCGGCCCATGAGCAGTTCTTC
cdr3_aa: CASSSVAGGPAHEQFF

cdr3_length: 15
d_call: NA
clone_size: NA
v_call: TRBV11-2
j_call: TRBJ1-2
cdr3_nt: TGTGCCAGCAGTCGAATAGGGAAGGGGAACTATGGCTACACCTTC
cdr3_aa: CASSRIGKGNYGYTF

cdr3_length: 16
d_call: NA
clone_size: NA
v_call: TRBV25-1
j_call: TRBJ1-4
cdr3_nt: TGTGCCAGCAGTCCCCATGGGGGGTCGGGTAATGAAAAACTGTTTTTT
cdr3_aa: CASSPHGGSGNEKLFF

cdr3_length: 14
d_call: NA
clone_size: NA
v_call: TRBV5-1
j_call: TRBJ2-7
cdr3_nt: TGCGCCAGCAGCTTACGCGGAGGCGAGTACGAGCAGTACTTC
cdr3_aa: CASSLRGGEYEQYF

cdr3_length: 15
d_call: NA
clone_size: NA
v_call: TRBV27
j_call: TRBJ1-6
cdr3_nt: TGTGCCAGCAGCACAAACAGGGAACCTGGGTCACCCCTCCACTTT
cdr3_aa: CASSTNREPGSPLHF

cdr3_length: 16
d_call: NA
clone_size: NA
v_call: TRBV5-6
j_call: TRBJ1-5
cdr3_nt: TGTGCCAGCAGCTTGGCCGGGGTCGACAGCAATCAGCCCCAGCATTTT
cdr3_aa: CASSLAGVDSNQPQHF

cdr3_length: 16
d_call: TRBD2
clone_size: NA
v_call: TRBV27
j_call: TRBJ2-7
cdr3_nt: TGTGCCAGCAGCTGGGATGGCGGGAGGGCCTCCTACGAGCAGTACTTC
cdr3_aa: CASSWDGGRASYEQYF

cdr3_length: 16
d_call: NA
clone_size: NA
v_call: TRBV23-1
j_call: TRBJ2-5
cdr3_nt: TGCGCCAGCCCCGGCCAAAAAGCGGGCGAATCCGAGACCCAGTACTTC
cdr3_aa: CASPGQKAGESETQYF

cdr3_length: 17
d_call: NA
clone_size: NA
v_call: TRBV3-1/TRBV3-2
j_call: TRBJ2-3
cdr3_nt: TGTGCCAGCAGCTACAACAGGGTAGGGTTCTTCACAGATACGCAGTATTTT
cdr3_aa: CASSYNRVGFFTDTQYF

cdr3_length: 17
d_call: TRBD1
clone_size: NA
v_call: TRBV19
j_call: TRBJ2-7
cdr3_nt: TGTGCCAGTAGTATGACAGGGGGCTTCGTCAATAACTACGAGCAGTACTTC
cdr3_aa: CASSMTGGFVNNYEQYF

cdr3_length: 12
d_call: NA
clone_size: few
v_call: TRBV19
j_call: TRBJ2-5
cdr3_nt: TGTGCCAGTAGTAAGTCGGAAGAGACCCAGTACTTC
cdr3_aa: CASSKSEETQYF

cdr3_length: 16
d_call: TRBD1
clone_size: once
v_call: TRBV14
j_call: TRBJ1-2
cdr3_nt: TGTGCCAGCAGCCAATGGGACAGCGCTTACTTCAATGGCTACACCTTC
cdr3_aa: CASSQWDSAYFNGYTF

cdr3_length: 14
d_call: TRBD1
clone_size: NA
v_call: TRBV6-5
j_call: TRBJ1-4
cdr3_nt: TGTGCCAGCAGGATTGGACAGGGTAGAGAAAAACTGTTTTTT
cdr3_aa: CASRIGQGREKLFF

cdr3_length: 13
d_call: TRBD2
clone_size: NA
v_call: TRBV6-6
j_call: TRBJ2-1
cdr3_nt: TGTGCCAGCTCGGGGGGTTCCTACAATGAGCAGTTCTTC
cdr3_aa: CASSGGSYNEQFF

cdr3_length: 17
d_call: TRBD2
clone_size: NA
v_call: TRBV7-2
j_call: TRBJ2-1
cdr3_nt: TGTGCCAGCACCTACCCGAGGGGCGGGAGATCGCTTAGTGAGCAGTTCTTC
cdr3_aa: CASTYPRGGRSLSEQFF

cdr3_length: 15
d_call: NA
clone_size: NA
v_call: TRBV11-2
j_call: TRBJ2-5
cdr3_nt: TGTGCCAGCAGCTCACGCGCTAGAGGTCAAGAGACCCAGTACTTC
cdr3_aa: CASSSRARGQETQYF

cdr3_length: 15
d_call: NA
clone_size: once
v_call: TRBV7-2
j_call: TRBJ2-1
cdr3_nt: TGTGCCAGCAGCTCATACGGGGTTGCCTACAATGAGCAGTTCTTC
cdr3_aa: CASSSYGVAYNEQFF

cdr3_length: 15
d_call: NA
clone_size: NA
v_call: TRBV24-1
j_call: TRBJ2-7
cdr3_nt: TGTGCCACCAGTGCCGCGGGTAGCAGTCCCTACGAGCAGTACTTC
cdr3_aa: CATSAAGSSPYEQYF

cdr3_length: 11
d_call: NA
clone_size: NA
v_call: TRBV6-5
j_call: TRBJ1-1
cdr3_nt: TGTGCCAGCCTAGCGGCCACTGAAGCTTTCTTT
cdr3_aa: CASLAATEAFF

cdr3_length: 16
d_call: NA
clone_size: NA
v_call: TRBV19
j_call: TRBJ2-4
cdr3_nt: TGTGCCAGTAGTATAGTGAGAGGACTAGCCAAAAACATTCAGTACTTC
cdr3_aa: CASSIVRGLAKNIQYF

cdr3_length: 13
d_call: NA
clone_size: NA
v_call: TRBV18
j_call: TRBJ2-5
cdr3_nt: TGTGCCAGCTCACCGGGACTCCAAGAGACCCAGTACTTC
cdr3_aa: CASSPGLQETQYF

cdr3_length: 16
d_call: NA
clone_size: NA
v_call: TRBV5-5
j_call: TRBJ2-3
cdr3_nt: TGTGCCAGCAGCGGTGACTCAGCGGAATTGGGAGATACGCAGTATTTT
cdr3_aa: CASSGDSAELGDTQYF

cdr3_length: 13
d_call: NA
clone_size: NA
v_call: TRBV7-9
j_call: TRBJ1-1
cdr3_nt: TGTGCCAGCAGCTCTACAGGGATCACTGAAGCTTTCTTT
cdr3_aa: CASSSTGITEAFF